What follows are 9 T cell receptor beta chains derived from one specimen sequenced in a study of regulatory T cells in long-lasting Graves disease. iRepertoire HTBI primers and Arm-PCR of CDR3 regions built TCR beta libraries. Via MiXCR, TCRdb re-called the multiplex PCR reads, giving one row per CDR3 protein. The sample includes 500,000 or so distinct CDR3 sequences, approximately 16% of them seen just once. Regarding time point: newly diagnosed GD, antithyroid drugs for less than 3 months. Construction of the TCR library relied on RNA isolated from PBMCs. These data also featured in a second study, about T cells in Graves' hyperthyroidism and ophthalmopathy.

The source was peripheral blood mononuclear cells (PBMCs), collected at new diagnosis, from a patient treated with antithyroid drugs. Receptor source: a woman aged 40-65 years with Graves disease.

This clonotype was counted ten times or more. This chain connects TRBV12-3 or TRBV12-4 to TRBJ1-2, with TRBD1 as a possible D gene (6 bases). The CDR3 contains 14 residues. V lost 8 bases and J 8 bases, leaving 21 bases between the germline ends. The chain's CDR3 is CASAPGGRVYGYTF. In DNA form, the CDR3 reads TGTGCCAGCGCCCCCGGGGGCAGGGTCTACGGCTACACCTTC.

The gene calls are TRBV2 and TRBJ1-5, with D possibly being TRBD1 (6 bases). The germline gives CDR1 SNHLY, CDR2 FYNNEI. Trimming pared 6 bases from V and 0 bases from J, leaving 21 bases between. The CDR3 has 18 residues. CDR3 nucleotide sequence: TGTGCCAGCAGCCAGAAGTGGCAGGGGTCTTATAGCAATCAGCCCCAGCATTTT. It yields the protein CASSQKWQGSYSNQPQHF.

The V call is TRBV15, the J call TRBJ1-2, with 8 bases fitting TRBD1. The CDR3 consists of 17 residues. Germline V gene lookup returns CDR1 LNHNV and CDR2 YYDKDF (reference sequence). V was pared by 1 base and J by 7 bases, with 14 bases of the junction left unmatched. The CDR3 region is CATSRGGVGRGLFGYTF. The CDR3 nucleotides read TGTGCCACCAGCAGAGGAGGTGTCGGCAGGGGGCTGTTTGGCTACACCTTC.

This clonotype was observed many times. The genes are TRBV2 and TRBJ2-7; a possible D gene is TRBD2 (5 bases). CDR3 length equals 13 residues. Trimming removed 7 bases from V and 3 bases from J, with 13 bases in between. The germline CDR1 and CDR2 sequences are SNHLY and FYNNEI. Here the CDR3 reads CASIDRAGYEQYF. The CDR3 nucleotides are TGTGCCAGCATAGACCGGGCGGGCTACGAGCAGTACTTC.

The sample holds a few counts of this clonotype. The rearrangement joins TRBV6-5 to TRBJ1-2, with a possible D match to TRBD1 (5 bases). Germline V lookup: CDR1 MNHEY, CDR2 SVGAGI. The ends were cut back, 0 bases at V and 2 bases at J, with 10 bases in the middle. The CDR3 contains 15 residues. The CDR3 region has the DNA TGTGCCAGCAGTTACTCTGGGGCAGCAAACTATGGCTACACCTTC. Translating it yields CASSYSGAANYGYTF.

The rearrangement joins TRBV19 to TRBJ1-1; D gene ambiguous. V lost 6 bases to trimming and J lost 3 bases, with 11 bases between them. The germline gives CDR1 LNHDA, CDR2 SQIVND (reference sequence). The CDR3 is 13 amino acids. The CDR3 DNA follows: TGTGCCAGTAGACTTACAGAGTACACTGAAGCTTTCTTT. Translated, it gives CASRLTEYTEAFF.

Only one count was recorded for this clonotype. The genes are TRBV6-1 and TRBJ2-3, with TRBD2 matching 7 bases. Germline V gene lookup returns CDR1 MNHNS and CDR2 SASEGT. The CDR3 is 15 residues long. V was clipped by 7 bases and J by 6 bases; unmatched bases: 13. The CDR3 DNA follows: TGTGCCAGCACTTCCGGGGGGACTGGCCAGGATACGCAGTATTTT. Amino acids: CASTSGGTGQDTQYF.

This clonotype was seen many times. The rearrangement uses TRBV27 and TRBJ1-6; 10 nucleotides match TRBD1. CDR3 length: 20 amino acids. Germline V CDR1 and CDR2: MNHEY, SMNVEV (reference sequence). Trimming removed 4 bases from V and 1 base from J; junction bases left unmatched: 13. The CDR3: CASSSAADRGFRSYNSPLHF. In DNA form, the CDR3 reads TGTGCCAGCAGTTCCGCGGCGGACAGGGGGTTCAGGTCCTATAATTCACCCCTCCACTTT.

The table lists this clonotype with a count of one. This chain joins TRBV7-9 and TRBJ2-7; 7 bases are shared with TRBD1. Trimming cost V 3 bases and J 3 bases; bases outside gene matches: 5. This CDR3 is 14 amino acids long. The germline V gene encodes CDR1 SEHNR and CDR2 FQNEAQ (reference sequence). The CDR3 DNA reads TGTGCCAGCAGCTTGACAGGGAATGGCTACGAGCAGTACTTC. Amino acids: CASSLTGNGYEQYF.